The clone carrying this T cell receptor (beta chain) has ten or more counts. Antigen specificity is unknown. Molecular barcoded adaptors covering alpha/delta and beta/gamma chains were used on 400 ng RNA. TCRdb ran MiXCR on the reads and lists one entry per CDR3 protein. The sample contains tens of thousands of distinct CDR3 sequences, 14% of which appear only once. Germline CDR1 and CDR2: KGHDR and SFDVKD. V gave up 4 bases and J gave up 6 bases; unmatched junction bases: 7. The CDR3 sequence is 15 residues long. These data originate in a study of read filtering for tumor transcriptome and immune sequencing. Study findings and constraints: Compared with RNA-seq, IR-seq gave much higher clonotype depth and reliability.

The chain has TRBV24-1 and TRBJ2-1; 8 bases agree with TRBD2. Source material: a population of CD138-negative cells sorted from bone marrow. The receptor was isolated from a donor at least 40 years old with multiple myeloma. The CDR3 region is CATSEAGGSGNEQFF. CDR3 DNA: TGTGCCACCAGTGAGGCGGGAGGTTCGGGCAATGAGCAGTTCTTC.